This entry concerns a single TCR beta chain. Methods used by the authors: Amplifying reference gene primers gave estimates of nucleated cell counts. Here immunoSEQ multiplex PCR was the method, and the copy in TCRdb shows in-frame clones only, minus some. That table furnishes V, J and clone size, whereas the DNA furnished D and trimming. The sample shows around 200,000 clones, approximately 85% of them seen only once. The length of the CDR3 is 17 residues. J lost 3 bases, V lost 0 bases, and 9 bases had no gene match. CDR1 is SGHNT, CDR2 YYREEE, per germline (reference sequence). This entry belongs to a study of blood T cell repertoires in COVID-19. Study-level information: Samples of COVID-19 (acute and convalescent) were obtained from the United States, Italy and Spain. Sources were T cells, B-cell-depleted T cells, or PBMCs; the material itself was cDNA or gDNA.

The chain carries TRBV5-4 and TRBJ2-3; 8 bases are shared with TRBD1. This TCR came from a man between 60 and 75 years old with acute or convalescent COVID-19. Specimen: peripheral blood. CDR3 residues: CASSLDPRGLGTDTQYF. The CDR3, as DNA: TGTGCCAGCAGCTTGGATCCCAGGGGGCTCGGTACAGATACGCAGTATTTT.